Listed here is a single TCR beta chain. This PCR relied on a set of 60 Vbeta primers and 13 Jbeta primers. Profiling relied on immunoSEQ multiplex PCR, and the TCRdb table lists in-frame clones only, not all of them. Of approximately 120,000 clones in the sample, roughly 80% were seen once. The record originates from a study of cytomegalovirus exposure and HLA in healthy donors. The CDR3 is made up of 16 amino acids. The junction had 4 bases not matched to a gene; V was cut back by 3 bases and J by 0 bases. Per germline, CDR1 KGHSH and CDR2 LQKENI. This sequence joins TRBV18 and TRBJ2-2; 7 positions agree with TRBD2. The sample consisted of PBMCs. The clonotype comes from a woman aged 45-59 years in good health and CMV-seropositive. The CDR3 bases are TGTGCCAGCTCACCGGGACTACCCGCGAACACCGGGGAGCTGTTTTTT. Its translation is CASSPGLPANTGELFF.